This entry describes one T cell receptor beta chain. Its antigen is currently unknown. This entry is derived from a study of a mutant IDH1 vaccine in newly diagnosed glioma. Regarding the study as a whole: Any relationship between pseudoprogression and changes in top peripheral T cell clonotypes seemed absent.

Generated by immunoSEQ multiplex PCR, the TCRdb table keeps only in-frame clones and is missing some. The table lists 77,000 or so clones, around 83% of them singletons. CDR3 length: 15 amino acids. CDR1 is MDHEN and CDR2 is SYDVKM in the germline V gene. The germline V and J ends were trimmed by 6 bases and 0 bases, with 15 bases remaining between them. Time point described: week 23, last vaccination. The investigators gave 300 ug of mutant IDH1 20-mer peptide in each vaccine dose, together with topical imiquimod. The sequence was collected from a woman aged 45 to 65 with glioma. The chain carries TRBV28 and TRBJ2-7; no firm D call. Source: PBMCs, taken from a glioma patient whose treatment included an IDH1 peptide vaccine. The CDR3 nucleotides read TGTGCCAGCAGCCACGCGGACGCTAGCTCCTACGAGCAGTACTTC. Amino acid sequence: CASSHADASSYEQYF.